This T cell receptor beta chain stems from a study of cytomegalovirus exposure and HLA in healthy donors. General study points: Immune exposure data for these donors was limited to CMV serostatus.

The V segment lost 5 bases and the J segment 7 bases; nucleotides outside the gene matches: 8. From germline, CDR1 is SEHNR and CDR2 FQNEAQ (reference sequence). The CDR3 totals 14 residues. PCR involved 60 Vbeta and 13 Jbeta primers. Assay: immunoSEQ multiplex PCR; the TCRdb copy retains only in-frame clones and omits some. Seen here are 100,000 to 150,000 clones, approximately 81% observed once, and the top ten hold approximately 4%. In the case of this clone: What it recognizes is unknown.

Sequencing used PBMCs. The chain joins TRBV7-9 to TRBJ1-2; 9 nucleotides line up with TRBD1. The sequence was collected from a young man in good health and CMV-seropositive. The CDR3 here is CASSESNRGPGYTF. Here the CDR3 DNA reads TGTGCCAGCAGCGAATCTAACAGGGGGCCTGGCTACACCTTC.